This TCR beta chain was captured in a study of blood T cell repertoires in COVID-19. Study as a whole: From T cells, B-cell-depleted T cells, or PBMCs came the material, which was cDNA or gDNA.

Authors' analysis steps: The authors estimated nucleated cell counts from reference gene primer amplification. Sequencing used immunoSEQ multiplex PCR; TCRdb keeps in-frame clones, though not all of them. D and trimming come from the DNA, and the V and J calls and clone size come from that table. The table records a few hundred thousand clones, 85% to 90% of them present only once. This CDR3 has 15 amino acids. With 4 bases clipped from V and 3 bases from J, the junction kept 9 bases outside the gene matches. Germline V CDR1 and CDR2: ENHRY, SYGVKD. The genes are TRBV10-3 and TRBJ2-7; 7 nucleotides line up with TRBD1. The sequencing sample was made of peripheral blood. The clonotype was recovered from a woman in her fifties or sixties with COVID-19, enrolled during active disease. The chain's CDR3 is CAISGTGTDYYEQYF. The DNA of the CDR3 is TGTGCCATCAGTGGAACCGGGACAGATTACTACGAGCAGTACTTC.